Following are 8 T cell receptor beta chains from one sample sequenced in a study of shared clonotypes between healthy human individuals. Generated by immunoSEQ multiplex PCR, the TCRdb table keeps only in-frame clones and is missing some. The sample contains 2 million to 2.5 million clones, more than 90% of which appear only once. The sample consisted of naive CD4+ T cells sorted from blood. Subset meaning: CD45RA+ positively selected. The receptors derive from a young man in good health.

The V gene is TRBV6-5, the J gene TRBJ2-7; 9 positions agree with TRBD2. CDR3 size: 15 residues. Trimming at V came to 4 bases and at J to 5 bases, leaving 9 bases not matched to a gene. CDR1 is MNHEY, CDR2 SVGAGI, per germline. The CDR3 nucleotides read TGTGCCAGCAGTTTGCGGGGCGGGAGGGTAGACGAGCAGTACTTC. Translated: CASSLRGGRVDEQYF.

The chain uses TRBV6-1 and TRBJ2-1; TRBD2 matches 9 bases. CDR1 is MNHNS and CDR2 is SASEGT in the germline V gene. Unmatched junction bases numbered 3, after V lost 6 bases and J lost 3 bases. This CDR3 spans 14 amino acids. The chain's CDR3 is CASRASGNYNEQFF. CDR3 DNA: TGTGCCAGCAGGGCTAGCGGGAACTACAATGAGCAGTTCTTC.

The chain has TRBV18 and TRBJ2-6; unclear D gene. V was pared by 5 bases and J by 4 bases, with 18 bases between. From germline, CDR1 is KGHSH and CDR2 LQKENI. This CDR3 contains 17 residues. DNA for the CDR3: TGTGCCAGCTCAAGTCTCTCAGGTCGTGCCGGGGCCAACGTCCTGACTTTC. Translation gives CASSSLSGRAGANVLTF.

As regards this clone: Other nucleotide sequences in the sample specify the same CDR3. This sequence joins TRBV27 and TRBJ2-2; TRBD1 or TRBD2 may be the D gene (6 bases each). The CDR3 has 13 residues. Germline V gene data show CDR1 as MNHEY and CDR2 as SMNVEV (reference sequence). V was pared by 8 bases and J by 2 bases, with 9 bases between. CDR3 amino acids: CASGGGNTGELFF. CDR3 nucleotide sequence: TGTGCCAGCGGAGGGGGTAACACCGGGGAGCTGTTTTTT.

The gene calls are TRBV27 and TRBJ2-7; 7 nucleotides agree with TRBD1. The junction had 6 bases not matched to a gene; V was cut back by 2 bases and J by 2 bases. Germline lookup yields CDR1 MNHEY and CDR2 SMNVEV (reference sequence). The CDR3 totals 15 residues. CDR3 DNA: TGTGCCAGCAGTTTAGAGGGACAGCAAACCTACGAGCAGTACTTC. Protein sequence: CASSLEGQQTYEQYF.

V and J are TRBV4-1 and TRBJ2-1, with D possibly being TRBD1 or TRBD2 (5 bases each). The CDR3 is made up of 14 amino acids. V lost 0 bases and J lost 8, with 11 bases in between. Per germline, CDR1 MGHRA and CDR2 YSYEKL. Here the CDR3 reads CASSQERGDDEQFF. CDR3 nucleotide sequence: TGCGCCAGCAGCCAAGAAAGAGGGGACGATGAGCAGTTCTTC.

The chain has TRBV19 and TRBJ2-2, with TRBD2 matching over 11 bases. Germline CDR1 reads LNHDA; CDR2 reads SQIVND (reference sequence). The CDR3 has 16 residues. V was pared by 3 bases and J by 6 bases, with 6 bases of the junction left unmatched. The CDR3 protein is CASSISGGASPGELFF. The CDR3 DNA follows: TGTGCCAGTAGTATTAGCGGGGGGGCTTCCCCCGGGGAGCTGTTTTTT.

This chain uses TRBV27 with TRBJ2-7; possible D gene TRBD2, 6 bases. Germline CDR1 and CDR2: MNHEY and SMNVEV (reference sequence). This CDR3 has 13 amino acids. V lost 8 bases and J 3 bases, leaving 14 bases between the germline ends. CDR3: CASGGVDRYEQYF. CDR3 sequence (DNA): TGTGCCAGCGGCGGGGTCGACCGCTACGAGCAGTACTTC.